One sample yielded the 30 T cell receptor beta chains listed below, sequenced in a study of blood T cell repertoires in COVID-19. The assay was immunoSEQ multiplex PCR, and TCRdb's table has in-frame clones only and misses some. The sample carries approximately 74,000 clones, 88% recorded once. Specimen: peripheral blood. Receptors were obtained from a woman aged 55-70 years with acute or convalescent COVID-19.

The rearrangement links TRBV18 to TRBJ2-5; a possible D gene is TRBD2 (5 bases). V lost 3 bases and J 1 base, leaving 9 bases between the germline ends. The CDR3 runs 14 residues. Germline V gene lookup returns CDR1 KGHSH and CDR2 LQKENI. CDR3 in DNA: TGTGCCAGCTCACCGGCGCTAGCCCAAGAGACCCAGTACTTC. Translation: CASSPALAQETQYF.

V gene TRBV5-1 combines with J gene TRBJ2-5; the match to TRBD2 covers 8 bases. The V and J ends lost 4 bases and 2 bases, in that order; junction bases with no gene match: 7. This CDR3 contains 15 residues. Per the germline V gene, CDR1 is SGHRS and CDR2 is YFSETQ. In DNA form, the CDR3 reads TGCGCCAGCAGCCGAAGCGGGAGAGGGCAAGAGACCCAGTACTTC. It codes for CASSRSGRGQETQYF.

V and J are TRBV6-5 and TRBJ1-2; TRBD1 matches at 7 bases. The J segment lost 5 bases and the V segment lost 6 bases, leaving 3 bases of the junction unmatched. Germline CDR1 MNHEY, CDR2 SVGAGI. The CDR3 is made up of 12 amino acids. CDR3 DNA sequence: TGTGCCAGCAGCCCGGGACAGTATGGCTACACCTTC. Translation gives CASSPGQYGYTF.

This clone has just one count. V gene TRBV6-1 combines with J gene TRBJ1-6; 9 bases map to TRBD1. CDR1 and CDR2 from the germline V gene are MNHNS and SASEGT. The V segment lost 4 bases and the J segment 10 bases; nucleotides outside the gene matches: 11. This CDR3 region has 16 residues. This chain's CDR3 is CASSALRTGDGSPLHF. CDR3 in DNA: TGTGCCAGCAGTGCCCTGCGGACAGGGGACGGATCACCCCTCCACTTT.

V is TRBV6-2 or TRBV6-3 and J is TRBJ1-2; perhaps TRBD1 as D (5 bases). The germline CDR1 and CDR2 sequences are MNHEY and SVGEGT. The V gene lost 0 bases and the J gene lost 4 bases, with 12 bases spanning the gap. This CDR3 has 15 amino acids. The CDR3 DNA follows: TGTGCCAGCAGTTACTCGGGGGGAAACCCCTATGGCTACACCTTC. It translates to CASSYSGGNPYGYTF.

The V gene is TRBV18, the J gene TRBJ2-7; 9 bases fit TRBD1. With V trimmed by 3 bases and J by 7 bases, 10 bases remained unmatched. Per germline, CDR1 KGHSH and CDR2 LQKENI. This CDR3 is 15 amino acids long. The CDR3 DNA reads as TGTGCCAGCTCACCCGGGACAGGGTATTTGGGGGAGCAGTACGTC. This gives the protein CASSPGTGYLGEQYV.

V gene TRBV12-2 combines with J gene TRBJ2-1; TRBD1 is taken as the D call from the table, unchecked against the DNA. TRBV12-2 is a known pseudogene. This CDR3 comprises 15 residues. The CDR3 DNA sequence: TGTGCAAGTCGCTTAGACTGGGCCGTGGACAATGAGCAGTTCTTC. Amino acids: CASRLDWAVDNEQFF.

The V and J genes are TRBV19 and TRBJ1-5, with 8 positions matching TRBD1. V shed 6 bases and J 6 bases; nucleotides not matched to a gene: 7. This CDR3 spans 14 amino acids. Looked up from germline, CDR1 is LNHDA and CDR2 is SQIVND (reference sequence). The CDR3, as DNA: TGTGCCAGTAGCACCGGGACAGGTGGTCAGCCCCAGCATTTT. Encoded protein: CASSTGTGGQPQHF.

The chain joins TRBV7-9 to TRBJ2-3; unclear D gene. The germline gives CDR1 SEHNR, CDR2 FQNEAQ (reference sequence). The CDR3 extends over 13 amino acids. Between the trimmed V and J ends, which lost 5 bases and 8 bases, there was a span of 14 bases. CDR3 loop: CASSPPLHGTQYF. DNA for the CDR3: TGTGCCAGCAGCCCCCCCCTCCACGGTACGCAGTATTTT.

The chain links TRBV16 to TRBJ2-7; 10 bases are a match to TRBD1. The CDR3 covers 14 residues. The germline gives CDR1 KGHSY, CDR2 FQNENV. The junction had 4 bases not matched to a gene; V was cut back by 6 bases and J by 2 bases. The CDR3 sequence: CASSGTGATYEQYV. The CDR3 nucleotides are TGTGCCAGCAGTGGGACAGGGGCAACCTACGAGCAGTACGTC.

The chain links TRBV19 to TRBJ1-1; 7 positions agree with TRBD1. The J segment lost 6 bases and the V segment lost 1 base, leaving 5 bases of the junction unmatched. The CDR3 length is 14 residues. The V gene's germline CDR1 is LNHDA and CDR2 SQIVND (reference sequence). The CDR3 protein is CASSIVEGAPEAFF. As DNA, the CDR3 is TGTGCCAGTAGTATAGTAGAGGGGGCCCCTGAAGCTTTCTTT.

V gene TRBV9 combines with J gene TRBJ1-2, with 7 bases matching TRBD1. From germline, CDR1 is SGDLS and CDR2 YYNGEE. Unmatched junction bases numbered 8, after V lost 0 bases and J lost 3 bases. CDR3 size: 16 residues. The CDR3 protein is CASSVGQGVGYYGYTF. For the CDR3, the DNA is TGTGCCAGCAGCGTAGGACAGGGAGTCGGGTACTATGGCTACACCTTC.

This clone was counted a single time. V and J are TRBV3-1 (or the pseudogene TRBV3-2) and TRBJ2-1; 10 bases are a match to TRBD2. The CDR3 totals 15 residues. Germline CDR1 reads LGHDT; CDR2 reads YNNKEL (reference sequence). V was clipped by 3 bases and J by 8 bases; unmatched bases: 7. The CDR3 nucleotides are TGTGCCAGCAGCCATAGCGGGAGGCCCGGCTATGAGCAGTTCTTC. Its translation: CASSHSGRPGYEQFF.

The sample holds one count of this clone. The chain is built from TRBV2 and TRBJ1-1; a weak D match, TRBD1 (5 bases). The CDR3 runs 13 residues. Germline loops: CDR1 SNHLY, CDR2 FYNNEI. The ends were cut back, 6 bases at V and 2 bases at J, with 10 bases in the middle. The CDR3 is CASRGDGNTEAFF. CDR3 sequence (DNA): TGTGCCAGCAGAGGGGATGGTAACACTGAAGCTTTCTTT. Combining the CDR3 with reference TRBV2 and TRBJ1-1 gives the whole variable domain EPEVTQTPSHQVTQMGQEVILRCVPISNHLYFYWYRQILGQKVEFLVSFYNNEISEKSEIFDDQFSVERPDGSNFTLKIRSTKLEDSAMYFCASRGDGNTEAFFGQGTRLTVV.

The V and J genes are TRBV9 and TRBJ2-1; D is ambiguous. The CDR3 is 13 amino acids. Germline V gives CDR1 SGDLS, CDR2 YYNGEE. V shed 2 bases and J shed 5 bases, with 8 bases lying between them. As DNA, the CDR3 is TGTGCCAGCAGCGTCTCGCGAAACAATGAGCAGTTCTTC. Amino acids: CASSVSRNNEQFF.

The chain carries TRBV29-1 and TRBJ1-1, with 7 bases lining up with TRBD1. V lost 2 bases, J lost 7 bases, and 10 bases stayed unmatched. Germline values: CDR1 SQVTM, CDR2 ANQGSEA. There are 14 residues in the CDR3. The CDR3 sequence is CSVETGAAGLEAFF. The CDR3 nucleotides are TGCAGCGTTGAAACAGGGGCGGCAGGACTTGAAGCTTTCTTT.

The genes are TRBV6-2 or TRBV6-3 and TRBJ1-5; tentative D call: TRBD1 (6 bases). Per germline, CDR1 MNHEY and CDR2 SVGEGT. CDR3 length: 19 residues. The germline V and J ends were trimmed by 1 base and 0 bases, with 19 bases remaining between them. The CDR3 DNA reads TGTGCCAGCAGTTACTACGCCCCCGGGACAACGATTAGCAATCAGCCCCAGCATTTT. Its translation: CASSYYAPGTTISNQPQHF.

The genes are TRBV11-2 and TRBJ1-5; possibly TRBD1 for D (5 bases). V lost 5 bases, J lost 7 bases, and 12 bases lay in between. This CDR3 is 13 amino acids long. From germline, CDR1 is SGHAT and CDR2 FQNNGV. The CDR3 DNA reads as TGTGCCAGCAGCCAGGGAATATCCCAGCCCCAGCATTTT. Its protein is CASSQGISQPQHF.

CDR3 sequence reads: CASSEEVGGPRETQYF. The CDR3 nucleotides read TGTGCCAGCAGTGAAGAAGTGGGAGGGCCGAGGGAGACCCAGTACTTC. The chain couples TRBV2 to TRBJ2-5, with 7 bases matching TRBD2. Germline CDR1 is SNHLY and CDR2 is FYNNEI. CDR3 length equals 16 residues. V lost 1 base, J lost 5 bases, and 10 bases stayed unmatched.

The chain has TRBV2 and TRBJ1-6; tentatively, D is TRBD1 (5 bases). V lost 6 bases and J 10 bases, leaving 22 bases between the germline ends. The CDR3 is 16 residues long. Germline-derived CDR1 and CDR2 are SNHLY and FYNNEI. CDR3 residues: CASRDPAGQDGSPLHF. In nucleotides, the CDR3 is TGTGCCAGCAGGGACCCCGCAGGGCAAGATGGCTCACCCCTCCACTTT. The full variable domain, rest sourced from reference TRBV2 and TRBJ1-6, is EPEVTQTPSHQVTQMGQEVILRCVPISNHLYFYWYRQILGQKVEFLVSFYNNEISEKSEIFDDQFSVERPDGSNFTLKIRSTKLEDSAMYFCASRDPAGQDGSPLHFGNGTRLTVT.

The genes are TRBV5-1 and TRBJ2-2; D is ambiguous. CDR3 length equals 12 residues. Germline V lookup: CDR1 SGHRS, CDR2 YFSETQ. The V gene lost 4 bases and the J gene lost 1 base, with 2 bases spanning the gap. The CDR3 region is CASSQNTGELFF. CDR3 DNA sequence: TGCGCCAGCAGCCAGAACACCGGGGAGCTGTTTTTT.

CDR3 sequence: CSAHRVQETQYF. DNA for the CDR3: TGCAGCGCACATCGGGTACAAGAGACCCAGTACTTC. The chain recombines TRBV29-1 with TRBJ2-5, with D hard to call. Germline loops: CDR1 SQVTM, CDR2 ANQGSEA. This CDR3 spans 12 amino acids. The V and J ends lost 7 bases and 2 bases respectively, with 11 bases between them.

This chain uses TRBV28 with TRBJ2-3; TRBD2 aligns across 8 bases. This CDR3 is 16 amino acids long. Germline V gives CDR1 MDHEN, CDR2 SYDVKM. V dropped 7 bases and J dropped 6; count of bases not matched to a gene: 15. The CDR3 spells CASKRAGGPRRDTQYF. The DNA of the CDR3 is TGTGCCAGCAAAAGGGCGGGGGGTCCCAGGAGGGATACGCAGTATTTT.

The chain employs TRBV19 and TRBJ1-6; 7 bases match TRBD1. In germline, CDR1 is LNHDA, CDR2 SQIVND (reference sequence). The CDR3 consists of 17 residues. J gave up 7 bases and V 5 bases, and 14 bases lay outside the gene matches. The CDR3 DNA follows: TGTGCCAGTAGTTCCTCCATAGGGGGCGCGGGCAATTCACCCCTCCACTTT. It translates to CASSSSIGGAGNSPLHF.

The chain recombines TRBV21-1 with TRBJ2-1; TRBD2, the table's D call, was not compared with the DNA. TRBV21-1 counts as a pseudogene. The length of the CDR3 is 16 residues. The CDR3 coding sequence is TGTGCCAGCAGCGCGGGACTAGCGGGGGAGCCAAGGGAGCAGTTCTTC. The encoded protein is CASSAGLAGEPREQFF.

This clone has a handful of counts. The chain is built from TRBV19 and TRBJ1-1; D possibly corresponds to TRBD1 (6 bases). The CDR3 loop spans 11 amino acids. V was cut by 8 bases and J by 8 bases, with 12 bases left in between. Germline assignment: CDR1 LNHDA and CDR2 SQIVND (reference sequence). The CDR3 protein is CASADRWEAFF. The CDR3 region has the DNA TGTGCCAGTGCCGACAGGTGGGAAGCTTTCTTT.

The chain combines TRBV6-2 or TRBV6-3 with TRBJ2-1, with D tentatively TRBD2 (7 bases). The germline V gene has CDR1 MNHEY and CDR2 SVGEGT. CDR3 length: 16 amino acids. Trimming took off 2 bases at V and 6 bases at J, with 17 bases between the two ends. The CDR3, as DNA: TGTGCCAGCAGTTACCCCGGGGGGCCCGGACCCAATGAGCAGTTCTTC. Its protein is CASSYPGGPGPNEQFF.

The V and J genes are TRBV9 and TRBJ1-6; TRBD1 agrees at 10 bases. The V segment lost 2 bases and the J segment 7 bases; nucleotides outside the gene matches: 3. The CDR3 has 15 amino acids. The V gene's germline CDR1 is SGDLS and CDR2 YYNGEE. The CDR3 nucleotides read TGTGCCAGCAGCGTGAGGACAGGGGGAAATTCACCCCTCCACTTT. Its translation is CASSVRTGGNSPLHF.

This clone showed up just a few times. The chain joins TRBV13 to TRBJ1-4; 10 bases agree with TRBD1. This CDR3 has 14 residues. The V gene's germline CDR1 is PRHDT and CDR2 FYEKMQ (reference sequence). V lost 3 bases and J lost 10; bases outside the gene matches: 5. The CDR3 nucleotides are TGTGCCAGCAGCTTGGGGACAGGGGTAACAAAACTGTTTTTT. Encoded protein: CASSLGTGVTKLFF.

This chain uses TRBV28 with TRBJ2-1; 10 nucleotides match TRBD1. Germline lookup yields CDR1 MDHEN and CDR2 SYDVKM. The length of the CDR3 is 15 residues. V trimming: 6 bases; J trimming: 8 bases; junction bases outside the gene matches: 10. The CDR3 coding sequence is TGTGCCAGCAGAAGTATGGGACAGGGGTTCCATGAGCAGTTCTTC. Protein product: CASRSMGQGFHEQFF.